The 25 T cell receptor beta chains below come from one sample, sequenced in a study of shared clonotypes between healthy human individuals. Clones were read by immunoSEQ multiplex PCR, and TCRdb kept only the in-frame ones, dropping some. The data contain 2 million to 2.5 million clones, approximately 95% of them seen just once; the ten biggest clones take up under 0.45%. The sequenced sample consisted of naive CD4+ T cells from PBMCs. Subset given: CD45RA+ positively selected. The receptor source for this set is a man aged 18 to 29 in good health. Some clones in this sample may be carry-over from other donors' samples.

The chain couples TRBV5-1 to TRBJ2-2; no definite D call. V lost 6 bases, J lost 2 bases, and 14 bases lay in between. The germline CDR1 and CDR2 sequences are SGHRS and YFSETQ. The CDR3 extends over 15 amino acids. CDR3 sequence: CASTYGPLNTGELFF. As DNA, the CDR3 is TGCGCCAGCACCTATGGTCCCCTTAACACCGGGGAGCTGTTTTTT. The whole variable domain, filled in from reference TRBV5-1 and TRBJ2-2, reads KAGVTQTPRYLIKTRGQQVTLSCSPISGHRSVSWYQQTPGQGLQFLFEYFSETQRNKGNFPGRFSGRQFSNSRSEMNVSTLELGDSALYLCASTYGPLNTGELFFGEGSRLTVL.

Points on this clone: Other DNA sequences in the same sample also yield this CDR3. V is TRBV28 and J is TRBJ2-7, with TRBD2 matching over 10 bases. This CDR3 region has 15 residues. V gave up 1 base and J gave up 4 bases; unmatched junction bases: 4. The germline V gene has CDR1 MDHEN and CDR2 SYDVKM. The CDR3 DNA follows: TGTGCCAGCAGTTTATCTTCTAGCGGGAGTTACGAGCAGTACTTC. Its translation: CASSLSSSGSYEQYF. The variable domain in full, completed from reference TRBV28 and TRBJ2-7, reads DVKVTQSSRYLVKRTGEKVFLECVQDMDHENMFWYRQDPGLGLRLIYFSYDVKMKEKGDIPEGYSVSREKKERFSLILESASTNQTSMYLCASSLSSSGSYEQYFGPGTRLTVT.

The rearrangement uses TRBV4-1 and TRBJ2-7, with 8 bases lining up with TRBD2. The CDR3 length is 15 residues. Looked up from germline, CDR1 is MGHRA and CDR2 is YSYEKL. J gave up 3 bases and V 2 bases, and 6 bases lay outside the gene matches. The CDR3 bases are TGCGCCAGCAGCCAACCGGGACTAGAGATCTACGAGCAGTACTTC. This codes for CASSQPGLEIYEQYF.

In nucleotides, the CDR3 is TGCGCCAGACCTTTTTTTCTCCCCTACGAGCAGTACTTC. This encodes CARPFFLPYEQYF. The V gene is TRBV23-1, the J gene TRBJ2-7; D not resolved. TRBV23-1 is classed as an ORF, of uncertain function. V was cut by 9 bases and J by 2 bases, with 14 bases left in between. CDR3 length equals 13 residues.

This clone was found once. The chain couples TRBV28 to TRBJ2-7; 9 nucleotides line up with TRBD1. CDR3 length equals 14 residues. Germline V gene lookup returns CDR1 MDHEN and CDR2 SYDVKM. Trimming at V came to 2 bases and at J to 3 bases, leaving 2 bases not matched to a gene. The chain's CDR3 is CASSLGDRDYEQYF. CDR3 in DNA: TGTGCCAGCAGTTTAGGGGACAGGGACTACGAGCAGTACTTC.

This chain joins TRBV28 and TRBJ1-5, with D hard to call. Trimming took off 8 bases at V and 7 bases at J, with 18 bases between the two ends. There are 14 residues in the CDR3. Germline V gene data show CDR1 as MDHEN and CDR2 as SYDVKM. In DNA, the CDR3 is TGTGCCAGCGGAGAACTGATCGTAGGACAGCCCCAGCATTTT. Translating gives CASGELIVGQPQHF.

The chain couples TRBV25-1 to TRBJ1-5; tentative D call: TRBD1 (6 bases). From germline, CDR1 is MGHDK and CDR2 SYGVNS. V was trimmed by 6 bases and J by 2 bases, leaving 14 bases between them. This CDR3 comprises 15 residues. The CDR3 region is CASSQGGFGNQPQHF. CDR3 bases: TGTGCCAGCAGCCAAGGGGGTTTTGGCAATCAGCCCCAGCATTTT.

This chain connects TRBV11-2 to TRBJ1-6; TRBD1 agrees at 7 bases. J lost 7 bases, V lost 5 bases, and 2 bases had no gene match. The CDR3 extends over 13 amino acids. Looked up from germline, CDR1 is SGHAT and CDR2 is FQNNGV. CDR3 sequence (DNA): TGTGCCAGCAGCCTGACAGGGAATTCACCCCTCCACTTT. This codes for CASSLTGNSPLHF.

With regard to this clone: Germline and junction disagree at one end, which may indicate a read error. CDR3 region: CASSPLAGVSNEQYF. CDR3 DNA: TGTGCCAGCTCCCCACTTGCGGGAGTCTCCAACGAGCAGTACTTC. The rearrangement uses TRBV18 and TRBJ2-7; TRBD2 aligns across 7 bases. The CDR3 contains 15 residues. Germline V gene data show CDR1 as KGHSH and CDR2 as LQKENI.

The chain couples TRBV7-9 to TRBJ2-1, with D hard to call. This CDR3 region has 16 residues. V was trimmed by 5 bases and J by 5 bases, leaving 19 bases between them. Per the germline V gene, CDR1 is SEHNR and CDR2 is FQNEAQ (reference sequence). The CDR3 loop is CASSQPVVGSHNEQFF. In DNA, the CDR3 is TGTGCCAGCAGCCAGCCTGTGGTAGGCTCACACAATGAGCAGTTCTTC.

The chain carries TRBV6-5 and TRBJ1-6; D call uncertain. This CDR3 spans 15 amino acids. Germline V gene data show CDR1 as MNHEY and CDR2 as SVGAGI. The V end was cut by 0 bases, the J end by 10 bases, with 13 bases between. CDR3 in DNA: TGTGCCAGCAGTTACTCATCTGGGAAGGGATCACCCCTCCACTTT. Protein sequence: CASSYSSGKGSPLHF.

As for this clone: The identical CDR3 is also encoded by other nucleotide sequences in the sample. This chain joins TRBV6-1 and TRBJ2-7; D remains ambiguous. Germline V CDR1 and CDR2: MNHNS, SASEGT. V shed 8 bases and J shed 2 bases, with 7 bases lying between them. The CDR3 has 11 amino acids. The CDR3 region is CASGTAYEQYF. In DNA form, the CDR3 reads TGTGCCAGCGGAACAGCCTACGAGCAGTACTTC.

V gene TRBV11-3 combines with J gene TRBJ1-1; no clear D gene. Germline CDR1 is SGHNT and CDR2 is YENEEA. The CDR3 spans 15 residues. V was trimmed by 3 bases and J by 4 bases, leaving 15 bases between them. The CDR3 here is CASSFSFGGSTEAFF. The CDR3 nucleotides read TGTGCCAGCAGCTTCTCCTTTGGAGGGTCCACTGAAGCTTTCTTT.

The J gene is TRBJ2-7, the V gene TRBV18; TRBD2 matches 7 bases. Germline V gene data show CDR1 as KGHSH and CDR2 as LQKENI. V was pared by 2 bases and J by 0 bases, with 4 bases of the junction left unmatched. The CDR3 is 15 amino acids. CDR3 region: CASSPTSASSYEQYF. CDR3 coding DNA: TGTGCCAGCTCACCAACTAGCGCATCCTCCTACGAGCAGTACTTC.

The CDR3 protein is CASTTGGTEAFF. The CDR3 DNA is TGTGCCAGCACCACCGGGGGGACTGAAGCTTTCTTT. The chain couples TRBV28 to TRBJ1-1, with D perhaps matching TRBD1 (5 bases). CDR1 MDHEN and CDR2 SYDVKM come from the germline V gene. This CDR3 is built from 12 residues. Deletions cut 7 bases from V and 5 bases from J, with 11 bases between.

This chain links TRBV5-1 with TRBJ2-7, with 7 bases that match TRBD1. Germline V gene lookup returns CDR1 SGHRS and CDR2 YFSETQ. The CDR3 sequence is 15 residues long. V lost 0 bases and J lost 1; bases outside the gene matches: 4. The CDR3 region has the DNA TGCGCCAGCAGCTTGGCAGGGACAGAATCCTACGAGCAGTACTTC. Translating gives CASSLAGTESYEQYF.

The V gene is TRBV7-2, the J gene TRBJ2-3; D uncertain. Deletions cut 5 bases from V and 5 bases from J, with 5 bases between. The length of the CDR3 is 11 residues. Germline lookup yields CDR1 SGHTA and CDR2 FQGNSA. The CDR3 nucleotides read TGTGCCAGCAGCAATAGAGATACGCAGTATTTT. Protein: CASSNRDTQYF.

The chain links TRBV2 to TRBJ2-5; 7 nucleotides match TRBD2. CDR1 and CDR2 (germline): SNHLY, FYNNEI. The CDR3 is 14 amino acids. V was clipped by 6 bases and J by 2 bases; unmatched bases: 6. The CDR3 bases are TGTGCCAGCAGACCCCGGGACTATCAAGAGACCCAGTACTTC. Amino acids: CASRPRDYQETQYF.

This chain connects TRBV7-3 to TRBJ2-2; 10 nucleotides agree with TRBD1. Trimming removed 5 bases from V and 5 bases from J; junction bases left unmatched: 14. The CDR3 runs to 18 residues. Germline assignment: CDR1 SGHTA and CDR2 FQGTGA. The CDR3 DNA is TGTGCCAGCAGCCTCCTAGGATGGGACAGGGGTGGGACCGGGGAGCTGTTTTTT. This translates into CASSLLGWDRGGTGELFF.

The chain combines TRBV19 with TRBJ1-2; 8 bases are a match to TRBD1. The CDR3 has 12 residues. Per the germline V gene, CDR1 is LNHDA and CDR2 is SQIVND (reference sequence). With 5 bases clipped from V and 9 bases from J, the junction kept 5 bases outside the gene matches. CDR3 sequence (DNA): TGTGCCAGTAGTTCCAGGGACAGGAGCTACACCTTC. It specifies CASSSRDRSYTF.

A single count supports this clone. The rearrangement uses TRBV11-3 and TRBJ2-7; D remains unclear. V lost 3 bases, J lost 2 bases, and 11 bases lay in between. The CDR3 is made up of 14 amino acids. Germline V gives CDR1 SGHNT, CDR2 YENEEA. In DNA, the CDR3 is TGTGCCAGCAGCTTCCCGTCTCCGACCTACGAGCAGTACTTC. This translates into CASSFPSPTYEQYF.

The chain couples TRBV18 to TRBJ2-1, with D unclear. The CDR3 length is 13 residues. Trimming took 6 bases from V and 5 from J, leaving 11 bases between them. CDR1 and CDR2 from the germline V gene are KGHSH and LQKENI. The CDR3 sequence is CASSPFRDNEQFF. DNA of the CDR3: TGTGCCAGCTCCCCTTTTAGGGACAATGAGCAGTTCTTC.

Note on this clone: The same CDR3 arises from other DNA sequences in this sample as well. The chain uses TRBV9 and TRBJ2-5, with no clear D. Germline V gene lookup returns CDR1 SGDLS and CDR2 YYNGEE. This CDR3 region has 14 residues. Trimming shortened V by 0 bases and J by 1 base, and 7 bases separated the two germline ends. CDR3 in amino acids: CASSVGPSQETQYF. The CDR3 DNA is TGTGCCAGCAGCGTAGGACCGAGCCAAGAGACCCAGTACTTC.

This clone was counted once. The chain couples TRBV20-1 to TRBJ2-5; D call uncertain. The CDR3 extends over 11 amino acids. Germline V gives CDR1 DFQATT, CDR2 SNEGSKA (reference sequence). Trimming took off 5 bases at V and 5 bases at J, with 9 bases between the two ends. The CDR3 sequence is CSALHMETQYF. The CDR3 DNA reads TGCAGTGCTTTACACATGGAGACCCAGTACTTC.

This rearrangement joins TRBV11-2 to TRBJ2-7, with D possibly called TRBD1 or TRBD2 (5 bases each). Germline CDR1 and CDR2: SGHAT and FQNNGV. The germline V and J ends were trimmed by 5 bases and 0 bases, with 14 bases remaining between them. The CDR3 covers 15 residues. CDR3 residues: CASSKWGPTSYEQYF. CDR3 in DNA: TGTGCCAGCAGCAAATGGGGACCCACCTCCTACGAGCAGTACTTC.